This T cell receptor (beta chain) was sequenced for a study of CD8 T cells in Susac syndrome. Per germline, CDR1 KGHSH and CDR2 LQKENI. CDR3 size: 14 residues. V shed 4 bases and J shed 7 bases, with 13 bases lying between them. Random hexamers were used to reverse transcribe an amount of roughly 0.45 to 1 ug RNA. MiXCR was run by TCRdb on the immunoSEQ multiplex PCR reads, yielding one entry per CDR3 protein. The top ten clones hold roughly 0.087% of a sample with 100,000 to 150,000 distinct CDR3 sequences, more than 90% of them seen once. The receptor's source is a human donor in good health. The specimen sequenced was CD4+ T cells from PBMCs. The J gene is TRBJ1-4, the V gene TRBV18; maybe TRBD1 (6 bases). The CDR3 reads CASSLQGTREKLFF. In DNA, the CDR3 is TGTGCCAGCTCACTACAGGGCACGCGTGAAAAACTGTTTTTT. Filled out from reference TRBV18 and TRBJ1-4, the complete variable domain reads NAGVMQNPRHLVRRRGQEARLRCSPMKGHSHVYWYRQLPEEGLKFMVYLQKENIIDESGMPKERFSAEFPKEGPSILRIQQVVRGDSAAYFCASSLQGTREKLFFGSGTQLSVL.